This paragraph reports one T cell receptor (beta chain). Which antigen it targets is not known. There are no base qualities to consult, and no much larger clone falls within one base. This sample is drawn from a study of tumor-infiltrating lymphocytes in primary liver carcinoma (dated by TCRdb to the late 2010s). Notes on the research overall: Four or five patients with histopathologically diagnosed primary liver carcinoma underwent surgical resection in China between 2015 and 2016. The tumors of the five patients were staged as T1-T3 N0M0, with maximum diameters ranging from roughly 4 to 10 cm. Of the five patients, three men and two women aged 30 to 69 years, four had hepatocellular carcinoma and one had combined HCC and intrahepatic cholangiocarcinoma. Repertoires from technical replicates were highly reproducible, with mean shared-clone rates near 0.89 and correlation coefficients above 0.95. Across five regions of each liver tumor, along with adjacent normal tissue and blood, the study brought together TCRbeta repertoire sequencing, expression microarrays and whole-exome sequencing. A total of roughly 35 specimens from 5 patients went through TCRbeta repertoire sequencing, namely 25 tumor regions, 5 adjacent noncancerous liver tissues and 5 peripheral blood samples. Each sample produced about 3.5 to 7.13 million productive TCRbeta reads, and read depth showed no significant difference between tissue types. Points the paper makes about the study in general: Since the samples were bulk and unsorted, there was no way to compare CD4+ and CD8+ T cell repertoires. Only 4 or 5 patients were included in the study, and the authors note that the findings should be validated in a larger study. A significantly larger repertoire fraction was made up by the top 250 clones in tumors than in blood (p = 0.039). Repertoire overlap was found to be higher between tumor regions (mean around 35%) than between tumor-adjacent (approximately 17%) or tumor-blood (about 14%) pairs, consistent with antigen-driven expansion. Because only the TCR beta chain was sequenced and unpaired alpha chains were not captured, true repertoire diversity is likely underestimated.

The CDR3 starts with the cysteine, ends with the phenylalanine, and has 13 residues. Solely the CDR3 DNA is kept, with 39 bases framed from the first base. V was cut back by 10 bases and J by 5 bases, leaving a gap of 15 bases between them. Reading the germline V gene gives CDR1 MDHEN and CDR2 SYDVKM. Blood RNA was extracted from unsorted whole blood with TRIzol reagent; germline DNA came from the DNeasy Blood & Tissue kit. At the time of sampling, the patients had chronic HBV infection and had not received any treatment. Before surgery, roughly 4.2 milliliters of peripheral blood were drawn into K2EDTA tubes. Using a constant-region primer and ProtoScript II reverse transcriptase, TCRbeta-specific cDNA was reverse-transcribed from roughly 460 ng total RNA. The TCRbeta libraries were prepared through three rounds of nested multiplex PCR following a slightly modified ARM-PCR procedure. The first two PCR rounds used multiplex TRBV1-TRBV30 forward primers with a Cbeta reverse primer, each for roughly 10 cycles. A final 25-cycle PCR with Deep VentR polymerase added sample barcodes and Illumina adapters. Before sequencing, amplicons of 200-500 bp were purified from gel using a QIAquick gel extraction kit. An Illumina HiSeq 2500 was used to sequence the TCRbeta amplicons with 250-bp paired-end reads. Per the original workflow: Trimmomatic v0.33 was used to quality-trim the reads, and FLASH v1.2.11 was used to merge paired reads so that full CDR3 sequences could be recovered. MiGEC v1.2.1b assigned V, D and J germline segments to the rearranged TCRbeta sequences. Clonotype statistics and Shannon-Wiener diversity indices were calculated with VDJtools v1.0.0. Except for diversity analysis, only the 250 most abundant clonotypes of each sample were used in subsequent analyses to reduce sampling bias. The public sequencing data were trimmed at Q25 with fastp and processed into clonotypes with MiXCR by TCRdb, which kept only in-frame beta chains. CDR3 protein duplicates are merged, each entry listing the most common genes and DNA. TCRdb, not the authors, supplied the V and J calls. Recorded for this sample are 200,000 or so distinct CDR3 sequences; about two thirds of them occurred a single time. The biggest ten clones account for around 7.1% of the sample.

Sequenced input: peripheral blood. The clonotype comes from an older woman with primary liver carcinoma and hepatitis B virus infection. This chain is built from TRBV28 and TRBJ1-5, with the identity of the D gene unclear. Here the CDR3 is given as CANKSSRDQPQHF. The DNA is TGTGCCAACAAGAGTTCCAGAGATCAGCCCCAGCATTTT.